A single T cell receptor beta chain is shown here with its context. This clone was seen a few times. Its target antigen remains unknown. Base-call qualities are not available, and no considerably larger clone is one nucleotide away. The sample is drawn from a study of blood T cell repertoires in COVID-19 (dated by TCRdb to 2018 to 2021). Background for the entire study: Samples from collaborators originated in the United States, Italy and Spain and spanned both the acute and convalescent phases of COVID-19. The prospective study material was composed of cDNA or gDNA derived from T cells, B-cell-depleted T cells, or PBMCs. HLA class I and class II types, where available, came from metadata supplied by the sample provider rather than from assay-based typing. The repertoires were released in a freely available public database meant as a resource for research on the immune response to SARS-CoV-2. The dataset comprised deeply sampled blood TCRbeta repertoires from subjects exposed to, actively infected with, or recovered from COVID-19. Samples were obtained from the ongoing ImmuneRACE study (first 160 participants) and from 1,254 subjects provided by 6 global collaborators. A de-identified subject ID, COVID-19 status, age in years and sex were almost always included in the sample metadata. On the study overall, not on this receptor specifically: How much clinical and demographic metadata was included differed by source and by participant, and the metadata was provided uncurated.

The germline V gene encodes CDR1 LNHDA and CDR2 SQIVND (reference sequence). V is clipped by 5 bases and J by 4 bases, and the sequence between their germline boundaries is 12 bases long. Spanning cysteine to phenylalanine, the CDR3 consists of 14 amino acids. The DNA shown is the 42-base CDR3, in frame from base 1. TCRbeta CDR3 regions were amplified from genomic DNA using the immunoSEQ Assay, a bias-controlled multiplex PCR. For the original study's pipeline: The number of nucleated cells in each sample was estimated from the amplification of reference gene primers within the assay. To quantify the absolute abundance of each unique TCRbeta CDR3 rearrangement, sequence reads were collapsed and filtered. For each sample, productive Simpson clonality was calculated by taking the square root of Simpson's diversity index across productive rearrangements. TCRdb holds this immuneACCESS table with in-frame rearrangements only. Some clones are missing; in checked studies, unresolved V genes explain under half, and the rest has no known cause. D and trimming were read from the DNA, whereas the V and J calls and clone size are those reported in that table. In this sample the table shows about 220,000 clones, 83% of which occur a single time. More than 4.5% of the sample comes from the top ten.

Enrolling through a virtual design, the prospective study's participants ranged in age from roughly 18 to 90 years and lived across more than 20 United States geographic areas. Cohort assignment in the prospective study relied on participant-reported clinical history from a screening survey and a study questionnaire. A participant counted as exposed if, within 2 weeks of entering the study, that participant had been in contact with someone who had a PCR-confirmed or clinician-diagnosed COVID-19 case. In the prospective study, mobile phlebotomists collected whole blood, serum and a nasopharyngeal or oropharyngeal swab from each participant. Participants in the prospective study had the option to provide additional blood draws and questionnaires over an approximately 2-month period. Before DNA extraction, blood samples from the prospective study were shipped at room temperature or frozen.

Material for sequencing was PBMCs or T cells enriched from blood (not recorded which). This receptor was identified in a woman aged 45-65 years who had been exposed to COVID-19. The receptor chain draws on TRBV19 and TRBJ1-5, with a tentative D gene TRBD1 over 5 matching bases. The CDR3 protein: CASSVQDRNQPQHF. The DNA sequence is as follows: TGTGCCAGTAGTGTACAGGATCGGAATCAGCCCCAGCATTTT.